These 15 T cell receptor beta chains originate from one sample sequenced in a study of cytotoxic CD8 clonotypes in ibrutinib-treated CLL. Method: immunoSEQ multiplex PCR; TCRdb's copy keeps in-frame clones and lacks some. The sample gives about 32,000 clones, 71% of which show up once; around 15% is in the top ten. The specimen comprised PBMCs, sampled at disease progression, from a patient treated with ibrutinib. Source of these receptors: a human donor with chronic lymphocytic leukemia.

The rearrangement links TRBV6-1 to TRBJ1-2; TRBD1 matches 8 bases. The V segment lost 7 bases and the J segment 3 bases; nucleotides outside the gene matches: 7. The CDR3 length is 14 residues. Germline assignment: CDR1 MNHNS and CDR2 SASEGT. The CDR3 is CASTRTGRDYGYTF. The CDR3 DNA reads TGTGCCAGCACTCGGACAGGGAGGGACTATGGCTACACCTTC.

This clone came up a few times. The chain has TRBV5-1 and TRBJ2-7, with unresolved D. The CDR3 has 15 residues. V lost 3 bases and J lost 3, with 16 bases in between. In germline, CDR1 is SGHRS, CDR2 YFSETQ. The CDR3: CASSSQDTLNYEQYF. DNA of the CDR3: TGCGCCAGCAGCTCCCAGGATACCCTCAACTACGAGCAGTACTTC.

The chain uses TRBV4-1 and TRBJ2-3; D gene uncertain. CDR1 and CDR2 from the germline V gene are MGHRA and YSYEKL. CDR3 length equals 14 residues. V was clipped by 1 base and J by 5 bases, with 10 bases between them. The CDR3 is CASSQAGLGDTQYF. DNA for the CDR3: TGCGCCAGCAGCCAAGCAGGTTTAGGAGATACGCAGTATTTT.

The chain has TRBV12-5 and TRBJ2-2, with 8 bases matching TRBD2. Germline V gives CDR1 LGHNT, CDR2 FRNRAP. The J segment lost 7 bases and the V segment lost 2 bases, leaving 12 bases of the junction unmatched. The CDR3 totals 17 residues. CDR3 amino acids: CASGLSLGGGRSGELFF. CDR3 nucleotides: TGTGCTAGTGGTTTGTCCCTCGGGGGGGGCCGCAGCGGGGAGCTGTTTTTT. Based on the CDR3 plus reference TRBV12-5 and TRBJ2-2, the full variable domain is DARVTQTPRHKVTEMGQEVTMRCQPILGHNTVFWYRQTMMQGLELLAYFRNRAPLDDSGMPKDRFSAEMPDATLATLKIQPSEPRDSAVYFCASGLSLGGGRSGELFFGEGSRLTVL.

V is TRBV19 and J is TRBJ2-7; TRBD1 or TRBD2 may be the D gene (5 bases each). V lost 1 base, J lost 2 bases, and 12 bases lay in between. The length of the CDR3 is 15 residues. Germline V gene sequence: CDR1 LNHDA, CDR2 SQIVND (reference sequence). The CDR3 loop is CASSIATQGPYEQYF. The DNA of the CDR3 is TGTGCCAGTAGTATAGCCACCCAGGGACCCTACGAGCAGTACTTC. The entire variable domain, with the rest obtained from reference TRBV19 and TRBJ2-7, is as follows: DGGITQSPKYLFRKEGQNVTLSCEQNLNHDAMYWYRQDPGQGLRLIYYSQIVNDFQKGDIAEGYSVSREKKESFPLTVTSAQKNPTAFYLCASSIATQGPYEQYFGPGTRLTVT.

The chain employs TRBV7-9 and TRBJ2-3; no reliable D call. V was pared by 5 bases and J by 3 bases, with 3 bases between. This CDR3 is built from 11 residues. Germline V lookup: CDR1 SEHNR, CDR2 FQNEAQ (reference sequence). The CDR3 reads CASSRTDTQYF. CDR3 bases: TGTGCCAGCAGCCGTACAGATACGCAGTATTTT.

The rearrangement uses TRBV5-1 and TRBJ1-2; D ambiguous. From germline, CDR1 is SGHRS and CDR2 YFSETQ. The CDR3 contains 13 residues. V lost 4 bases, J lost 2 bases, and 9 bases lay in between. CDR3 amino acids: CASSPAENYGYTF. The CDR3 DNA is TGCGCCAGCAGCCCAGCGGAGAACTATGGCTACACCTTC.

J is TRBJ1-2 and V is TRBV19; 8 bases align to TRBD1. There are 15 residues in the CDR3. Germline V gene data show CDR1 as LNHDA and CDR2 as SQIVND (reference sequence). J was trimmed by 7 bases and V by 1 base; bases with no gene match: 8. CDR3: CASSIAWTGSLGYTF. CDR3 DNA sequence: TGTGCCAGTAGTATAGCTTGGACAGGGTCGCTTGGCTACACCTTC.

This clone was counted between two and nine times. The V and J genes are TRBV19 and TRBJ1-2; 9 bases align to TRBD1. CDR1 LNHDA and CDR2 SQIVND come from the germline V gene (reference sequence). V trimming: 3 bases; J trimming: 4 bases; junction bases outside the gene matches: 6. The CDR3 sequence is 15 residues long. The CDR3 region has the DNA TGTGCCAGTAGTATCACAGGGGGCTTTGGCTATGGCTACACCTTC. The encoded protein is CASSITGGFGYGYTF.

V is TRBV10-3 and J is TRBJ2-3; either TRBD1 or TRBD2 may fit D (6 bases each). The V end lost 10 bases, the J end lost 3 bases, and 8 bases lay between the germline ends. CDR3 length equals 11 residues. Germline V gene sequence: CDR1 ENHRY, CDR2 SYGVKD. DNA for the CDR3: TGTGCCAGCGGGACAACAGATACGCAGTATTTT. It is translated as CASGTTDTQYF.

The chain joins TRBV7-9 to TRBJ2-5; a possible D gene is TRBD1 (6 bases). Germline loops: CDR1 SEHNR, CDR2 FQNEAQ (reference sequence). The CDR3 is 16 amino acids. V gave up 5 bases and J gave up 1 base, with 17 bases separating them. The CDR3, as DNA: TGTGCCAGCAGCCAATTCACAGGGATCCTCCAAGAGACCCAGTACTTC. Translating it yields CASSQFTGILQETQYF.

V usage is TRBV14 and J usage is TRBJ1-1; TRBD1 is a possible D gene (5 bases). The CDR3 has 13 amino acids. V lost 3 bases, J lost 5 bases, and 10 bases lay in between. Germline V CDR1 and CDR2: SGHDN, FVKESK. The CDR3 loop reads CASSQAGRTEAFF. CDR3 sequence (DNA): TGTGCCAGCAGCCAGGCGGGGCGGACTGAAGCTTTCTTT.

The chain carries TRBV5-1 and TRBJ2-7, with 8 bases that match TRBD1. Germline CDR1 is SGHRS and CDR2 is YFSETQ. The J segment lost 5 bases and the V segment lost 4 bases, leaving 5 bases of the junction unmatched. The length of the CDR3 is 13 residues. CDR3 residues: CASSGGTGDEQYF. In nucleotides, the CDR3 is TGCGCCAGCAGCGGGGGGACAGGTGACGAGCAGTACTTC.

This clone was observed a handful of times. The chain joins TRBV10-3 to TRBJ1-6; a possible D gene is TRBD1 (5 bases). The CDR3 is 15 amino acids. V lost 4 bases and J 10 bases, leaving 17 bases between the germline ends. Germline-derived CDR1 and CDR2 are ENHRY and SYGVKD. The DNA of the CDR3 is TGTGCCATCAGTGGGACCGGGACCGACGGGTCACCCCTCCACTTT. Translated, it gives CAISGTGTDGSPLHF.

This chain joins TRBV19 and TRBJ1-6; possible D gene TRBD1, 6 bases. Germline-derived CDR1 and CDR2 are LNHDA and SQIVND (reference sequence). V lost 6 bases, J lost 4 bases, and 7 bases lay in between. The CDR3 has 13 residues. The CDR3 is CASRTGYNSPLHF. The CDR3 DNA follows: TGTGCCAGTAGAACAGGGTATAATTCACCCCTCCACTTT.